The 27 T cell receptor beta chains below all came from one sample that was sequenced in a study of shared clonotypes between healthy human individuals. Assay: immunoSEQ multiplex PCR; the TCRdb copy retains only in-frame clones and omits some. In the table there are about 380,000 clones, 90% to 97% of which are singletons. The sample taken for sequencing was memory CD8+ T cells sorted from blood. Documented subset: CD45RO+ cells pooled with CCR7-negative TemRA cells. These TCRs come from a young man in good health.

V and J are TRBV7-2 and TRBJ2-3, with 8 bases aligning to TRBD2. Germline CDR1 is SGHTA and CDR2 is FQGNSA. The CDR3 covers 15 residues. The ends lost 5 bases at V and 2 bases at J; junction bases unmatched: 6. The CDR3 region has the DNA TGTGCCAGCAGCGGAGCTAGCGGGCACACAGATACGCAGTATTTT. Its protein is CASSGASGHTDTQYF. Together with reference TRBV7-2 and TRBJ2-3, the CDR3 gives the full variable domain: GAGVSQSPSNKVTEKGKDVELRCDPISGHTALYWYRQSLGQGLEFLIYFQGNSAPDKSGLPSDRFSAERTGGSVSTLTIQRTQQEDSAVYLCASSGASGHTDTQYFGPGTRLTVL.

The V call is TRBV4-1, the J call TRBJ2-1, with TRBD2 identical over 9 bases. CDR1 is MGHRA and CDR2 is YSYEKL in the germline V gene. With V trimmed by 1 base and J by 6 bases, 10 bases remained unmatched. CDR3 length equals 17 residues. CDR3 protein: CASSQVIGSGRGNEQFF. DNA for the CDR3: TGCGCCAGCAGCCAAGTAATCGGTAGCGGGAGAGGCAATGAGCAGTTCTTC.

This clone has only a few counts. The chain links TRBV28 to TRBJ1-2; D call uncertain. V was pared by 2 bases and J by 1 base, with 8 bases between. Germline CDR1 is MDHEN and CDR2 is SYDVKM. The length of the CDR3 is 14 residues. CDR3 nucleotide sequence: TGTGCCAGCAGTTTACCCCTAAATAACTATGGCTACACCTTC. Translation gives CASSLPLNNYGYTF.

This sequence joins TRBV30 and TRBJ2-5, with D possibly TRBD2 on 6 matching bases. The V end was cut by 6 bases, the J end by 5 bases, with 19 bases between. Germline V gives CDR1 GTSNPN, CDR2 SVGIG (reference sequence). CDR3 length: 14 amino acids. CDR3 sequence: CACRSGSGEETQYF. DNA for the CDR3: TGTGCCTGCCGGAGTGGGTCGGGGGAGGAGACCCAGTACTTC.

The count of this clone is one. This rearrangement joins TRBV9 to TRBJ1-3, with TRBD1 identical over 9 bases. Unmatched junction bases numbered 7, after V lost 4 bases and J lost 2 bases. This CDR3 is 16 amino acids long. From germline, CDR1 is SGDLS and CDR2 YYNGEE. DNA of the CDR3: TGTGCCAGCAGCCTCCTGACAGGGGGGACTGGAAACACCATATATTTT. It translates to CASSLLTGGTGNTIYF.

This chain connects TRBV28 to TRBJ2-7; D unresolved. This CDR3 has 15 amino acids. V was trimmed by 1 base and J by 7 bases, leaving 17 bases between them. In germline, CDR1 is MDHEN, CDR2 SYDVKM. The DNA of the CDR3 is TGTGCCAGCAGTTTATTTGAATCGTGGGTTCGAGAGCAGTACTTC. Translation: CASSLFESWVREQYF.

This chain connects TRBV6-1 to TRBJ2-7, with unresolved D. Germline V gene lookup returns CDR1 MNHNS and CDR2 SASEGT. V lost 2 bases, J lost 4 bases, and 12 bases lay in between. The CDR3 totals 14 residues. The CDR3: CASSENGFGYEQYF. CDR3 nucleotide sequence: TGTGCCAGCAGTGAAAATGGATTCGGGTACGAGCAGTACTTC.

This chain uses TRBV19 with TRBJ2-1; TRBD1 agrees at 7 bases. Germline-derived CDR1 and CDR2 are LNHDA and SQIVND (reference sequence). This CDR3 is 11 amino acids long. Unmatched junction bases numbered 2, after V lost 6 bases and J lost 9 bases. CDR3 protein: CASRHRGEQFF. The CDR3 nucleotides are TGTGCCAGTAGACACAGGGGTGAGCAGTTCTTC.

This clone came up once. The V call is TRBV7-4, the J call TRBJ1-2; D is unclear. The V gene lost 5 bases and the J gene lost 4 bases, with 20 bases spanning the gap. The CDR3 runs to 16 residues. The V gene's germline CDR1 is SGHVT and CDR2 SQSDAQ. CDR3 in amino acids: CASSHQTARKTYGYTF. CDR3 nucleotides: TGTGCCAGCAGCCACCAAACAGCTCGAAAGACCTATGGCTACACCTTC.

The chain couples TRBV6-1 to TRBJ1-2; TRBD1 aligns across 8 bases. Germline CDR1 MNHNS, CDR2 SASEGT. V lost 8 bases to trimming and J lost 4 bases; unmatched junction nucleotides: 3. CDR3 length: 12 amino acids. The CDR3 protein is CASGGQGYGYTF. For the CDR3, the DNA is TGTGCCAGCGGAGGACAGGGCTATGGCTACACCTTC.

The chain combines TRBV6-5 with TRBJ2-5; 10 bases map to TRBD2. After removal of 8 bases from V and 6 bases from J, the junction contained 12 bases not matched to a gene. From germline, CDR1 is MNHEY and CDR2 SVGAGI. The CDR3 is 15 residues long. The CDR3 coding sequence is TGTGCCAGCGTGAAGAAACTAGCGGGAAAAAAGACCCAGTACTTC. Encoded protein: CASVKKLAGKKTQYF.

The CDR3 region has the DNA TGTGCCAGCAGCCAAGATCGGGGGGCGAGATTTACCGAAGCTTTCTTT. Translating gives CASSQDRGARFTEAFF. This chain uses TRBV14 with TRBJ1-1; D is possibly TRBD1 (6 bases). V shed 0 bases and J shed 8 bases, with 19 bases lying between them. Germline loops: CDR1 SGHDN, CDR2 FVKESK. The CDR3 spans 16 residues.

This chain uses TRBV19 with TRBJ2-6; D gene uncertain. The V and J ends lost 7 bases and 2 bases respectively, with 9 bases between them. This CDR3 has 14 residues. In germline, CDR1 is LNHDA, CDR2 SQIVND (reference sequence). The chain's CDR3 is CASIRNPGANVLTF. The DNA of the CDR3 is TGTGCCAGTATCCGGAACCCTGGGGCCAACGTCCTGACTTTC.

V and J are TRBV11-2 and TRBJ1-2, with D unresolved. This CDR3 region has 13 residues. V lost 3 bases to trimming and J lost 2 bases, with 7 bases between them. Germline assignment: CDR1 SGHAT and CDR2 FQNNGV. The CDR3 nucleotides read TGTGCCAGCAGCTTCACCTCGAACTATGGCTACACCTTC. Translated: CASSFTSNYGYTF. Filled out from reference TRBV11-2 and TRBJ1-2, the complete variable domain reads EAGVAQSPRYKIIEKRQSVAFWCNPISGHATLYWYQQILGQGPKLLIQFQNNGVVDDSQLPKDRFSAERLKGVDSTLKIQPAKLEDSAVYLCASSFTSNYGYTFGSGTRLTVV.

This chain joins TRBV5-1 and TRBJ2-5; 7 bases align to TRBD2. This CDR3 is 13 amino acids long. J gave up 13 bases and V 4 bases, and 13 bases lay outside the gene matches. Germline V lookup: CDR1 SGHRS, CDR2 YFSETQ. CDR3 sequence (DNA): TGCGCCAGCAGCGCCGCCGGACGGCGGGAGAGGTACTTC. It codes for CASSAAGRRERYF.

The chain combines TRBV25-1 with TRBJ2-3; 7 bases fit TRBD2. The CDR3 covers 15 residues. The trim removed 1 base at V and 6 bases at J, leaving 7 bases unmatched. Germline V gives CDR1 MGHDK, CDR2 SYGVNS. The CDR3 nucleotides are TGTGCCAGCAGTGAATGGGGCGGGAGCGCGGATACGCAGTATTTT. Translated: CASSEWGGSADTQYF.

This rearrangement joins TRBV6-5 to TRBJ2-7; 11 bases line up with TRBD1. The germline V gene has CDR1 MNHEY and CDR2 SVGAGI. With 1 base clipped from V and 4 bases from J, the junction kept 3 bases outside the gene matches. The CDR3 is made up of 15 amino acids. For the CDR3, the DNA is TGTGCCAGCAGTTACTGGACAGGGGGCAGGTACGAGCAGTACTTC. Amino acids: CASSYWTGGRYEQYF.

CDR3 DNA: TGTGCCAGCAGTTACGGGGCGGCGTCCTACAATGAGCAGTTCTTC. This codes for CASSYGAASYNEQFF. This chain joins TRBV6-5 and TRBJ2-1, with a weak D call TRBD1 (5 bases). V dropped 2 bases and J dropped 1 base, with 9 bases sitting between them. This CDR3 contains 15 residues. Germline V gene lookup returns CDR1 MNHEY and CDR2 SVGAGI.

J is TRBJ1-5 and V is TRBV30, with D hard to call. Trimming pared 6 bases from V and 6 bases from J, leaving 15 bases between. Per the germline V gene, CDR1 is GTSNPN and CDR2 is SVGIG (reference sequence). The CDR3 totals 13 residues. The CDR3 coding sequence is TGTGCCTGTGCTGATAGGATGGGTCAGCCCCAGCATTTT. Residues: CACADRMGQPQHF.

This sequence joins TRBV5-4 and TRBJ1-2, with no clear D. V was clipped by 2 bases and J by 1 base, with 6 bases between them. The CDR3 spans 13 residues. Germline-derived CDR1 and CDR2 are SGHNT and YYREEE (reference sequence). This CDR3 reads CASSFYNNYGYTF. CDR3 nucleotides: TGTGCCAGCAGCTTCTACAATAACTATGGCTACACCTTC.

CDR3 sequence: CAISESGATNQPQHF. Here the CDR3 DNA reads TGTGCCATCAGTGAGTCAGGGGCCACTAATCAGCCCCAGCATTTT. The chain is built from TRBV10-3 and TRBJ1-5; D perhaps matches TRBD1 (5 bases). Trimming pared 0 bases from V and 4 bases from J, leaving 10 bases between. CDR1 ENHRY and CDR2 SYGVKD come from the germline V gene. The CDR3 consists of 15 residues.

J is TRBJ1-5 and V is TRBV6-5; perhaps TRBD1 as D (6 bases). V dropped 5 bases and J dropped 2 bases, with 13 bases sitting between them. Germline-derived CDR1 and CDR2 are MNHEY and SVGAGI. The CDR3 extends over 15 amino acids. CDR3 protein: CASSPTRQGNQPQHF. The CDR3 bases are TGTGCCAGCAGTCCTACTCGACAGGGCAATCAGCCCCAGCATTTT.

V and J are TRBV5-6 and TRBJ2-3; D perhaps matches TRBD2 (6 bases). The V gene lost 0 bases and the J gene lost 2 bases, with 22 bases spanning the gap. CDR1 and CDR2 (germline): SGHDT, YYEEEE. This CDR3 is 19 amino acids long. The CDR3 DNA reads TGTGCCAGCAGCTTGGATTCCCTAGCGAGACTGGTGCACACAGATACGCAGTATTTT. Amino acid sequence: CASSLDSLARLVHTDTQYF.

The sample holds one count of this clone. The V and J genes are TRBV6-5 and TRBJ2-1, with TRBD2 as a possible D gene (6 bases). This CDR3 is 14 amino acids long. V dropped 0 bases and J dropped 10 bases, with 13 bases sitting between them. Germline V CDR1 and CDR2: MNHEY, SVGAGI. The CDR3 sequence is CASSYSETRGEQFF. CDR3 coding DNA: TGTGCCAGCAGTTACTCAGAGACTAGGGGCGAGCAGTTCTTC.

The table lists this clone with a count of one. The chain couples TRBV27 to TRBJ1-6; D gene ambiguous. V dropped 6 bases and J dropped 9 bases, with 9 bases sitting between them. Germline V gene lookup returns CDR1 MNHEY and CDR2 SMNVEV (reference sequence). The CDR3 is 12 residues long. Here the CDR3 reads CASSGLGSPLHF. As DNA, the CDR3 is TGTGCCAGCAGCGGGTTGGGTTCACCCCTCCACTTT.

This clone occurred once. V is TRBV30 and J is TRBJ1-5, with 9 nucleotides matching TRBD1. The V segment lost 2 bases and the J segment 2 bases; nucleotides outside the gene matches: 10. The CDR3 contains 17 residues. CDR1 is GTSNPN and CDR2 is SVGIG in the germline V gene (reference sequence). CDR3 protein: CAWSTKQGANGNQPQHF. Here the CDR3 DNA reads TGTGCCTGGAGTACTAAACAGGGGGCTAACGGCAATCAGCCCCAGCATTTT.

J is TRBJ2-7 and V is TRBV4-1; 10 nucleotides align to TRBD1. Looked up from germline, CDR1 is MGHRA and CDR2 is YSYEKL. This CDR3 has 14 residues. V was pared by 2 bases and J by 6 bases, with 4 bases of the junction left unmatched. The CDR3 sequence: CASSQRDRGFEQYF. CDR3 bases: TGCGCCAGCAGCCAACGGGACAGGGGCTTCGAGCAGTACTTC.